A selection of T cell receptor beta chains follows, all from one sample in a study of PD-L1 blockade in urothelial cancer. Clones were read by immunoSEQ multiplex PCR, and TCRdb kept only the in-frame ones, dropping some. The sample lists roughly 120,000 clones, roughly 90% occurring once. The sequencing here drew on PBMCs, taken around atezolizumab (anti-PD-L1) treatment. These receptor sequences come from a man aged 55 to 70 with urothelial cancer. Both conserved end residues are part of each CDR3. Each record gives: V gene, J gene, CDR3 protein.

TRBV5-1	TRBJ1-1	CASGETENTEAFF
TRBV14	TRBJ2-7	CASSRTQGGEQYF
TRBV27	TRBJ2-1	CASSFGTGNNNEQFF
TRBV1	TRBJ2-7	CTSSQVPGTSRPSYEQYF
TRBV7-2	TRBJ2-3	CASSLWDRSTDTQYF
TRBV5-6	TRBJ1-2	CASTLPAEYGYTF
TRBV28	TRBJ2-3	CASTIGGLGSTDTQYF
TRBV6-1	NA	CASRRAGDTDTQHF
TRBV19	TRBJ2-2	CASGLTGRELRNLQAGELFF
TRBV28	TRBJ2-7	CASSSTTGTGNEQYF
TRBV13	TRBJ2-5	CASSQGRTIGKTQYF
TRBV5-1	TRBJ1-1	CASREGANTEAFF
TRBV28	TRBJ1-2	CASSSPGTLDYGYTF
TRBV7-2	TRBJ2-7	CASSLNAGGPGEQYF
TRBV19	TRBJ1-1	CASSTWTGDTEAFF
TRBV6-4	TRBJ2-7	CASSPETGSYEQYF
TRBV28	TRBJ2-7	CASSPGTGTGYYEQYF
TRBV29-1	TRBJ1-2	CSARQGASNYGYTF
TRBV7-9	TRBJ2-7	CASSPGGPYEQYF
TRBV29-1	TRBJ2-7	CSVQVRHEQYF
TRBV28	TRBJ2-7	CASMPSASYEQYF
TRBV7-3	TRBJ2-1	CASSRDRGMFDEQFF
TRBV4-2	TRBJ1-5	CASSQVRGTGGWQPQHF
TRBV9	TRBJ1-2	CASSRLMGSGYTF
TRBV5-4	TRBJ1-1	CASSYGGGRTEAFF
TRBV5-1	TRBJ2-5	CASSFGTRLAGGETQYF
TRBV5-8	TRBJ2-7	CASSSEAGVPYEQYF
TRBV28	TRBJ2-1	CATRGAPEQFF
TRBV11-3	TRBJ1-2	CASSSPQLRGQGVYGYTF
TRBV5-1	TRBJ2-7	CASSLAGLAGDPPVF
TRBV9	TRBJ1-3	CASSVRPLLGPSGNTIYF
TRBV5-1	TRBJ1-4	CASSARQGAAEEKLFF
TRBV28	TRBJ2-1	CASSYPTVASGSYNEQFF
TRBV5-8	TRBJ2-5	CASSLVRGTYPQETQYF
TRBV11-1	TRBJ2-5	CASSQRGLDKETQYF
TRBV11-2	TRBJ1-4	CASSKGSRGDEKLFF
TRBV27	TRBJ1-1	CASSFALRDRGRRGTEAFF
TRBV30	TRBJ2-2	CAWKASRNTGELFF
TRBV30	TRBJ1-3	CAWKGVGNTIYF
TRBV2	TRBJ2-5	CASSQGETQYF
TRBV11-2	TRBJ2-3	CASSLVAGGTDTQYF
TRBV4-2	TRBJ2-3	CASSQETGGGPSDTQYF
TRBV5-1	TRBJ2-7	CASSMDPEGAGEQYF
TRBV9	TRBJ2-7	CASSVDGGSYEQYF
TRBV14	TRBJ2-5	CASSQDRLAGLETQYF
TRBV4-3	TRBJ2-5	CASSQDRWTSGQETQYF
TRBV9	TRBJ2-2	CASSVSGTANTGELFF